This T cell receptor beta chain was documented in a study of blood T cell repertoires in COVID-19. In the study overall: T cells, B-cell-depleted T cells, or PBMCs supplied cDNA or gDNA.

Germline V CDR1 and CDR2: SGDLS, YYNGEE. This CDR3 region has 17 residues. The ends were cut back, 3 bases at V and 7 bases at J, with 25 bases in the middle. Study processing details: Quantification of nucleated cells was approximated via reference gene primer amplification. Sequencing used immunoSEQ multiplex PCR; TCRdb keeps in-frame clones, though not all of them. V and J calls plus clone size are reproduced from that table; the DNA served to infer D and trimming. Of around 93,000 clones in the sample, around 91% were seen once. Seattle's enrolled individuals joined amid active infection and were then monitored longitudinally.

This TCR was sampled from a man between 18 and 29 years old with COVID-19, enrolled during active disease. V and J are TRBV9 and TRBJ2-5, with D perhaps matching TRBD1 (8 bases). Input material: peripheral blood. The DNA for the CDR3 is TGTGCCAGCAGCGCCCGGACAGGGAGCGGGATACGAGCGACCCAGTACTTC. Translating gives CASSARTGSGIRATQYF.